This T cell receptor (beta chain) derives from a study of blood T cell repertoires in COVID-19. TCRdb's table, derived via immunoSEQ multiplex PCR, lists solely in-frame clones and lacks some. The sample consists of a few hundred thousand clones, around 80% of them appearing once. The material sequenced was peripheral blood. This sequence was found in a woman aged 50 to 65 with acute or convalescent COVID-19.

This CDR3 is CASSLEVAYEQYF. The CDR3 DNA reads as TGCGCCAGCAGCTTGGAAGTCGCGTACGAGCAGTACTTC. The gene calls are TRBV5-1 and TRBJ2-7; no clear D. Germline V CDR1 and CDR2: SGHRS, YFSETQ. The CDR3 has 13 amino acids. V shed 0 bases and J shed 4 bases, with 8 bases lying between them. Together with reference TRBV5-1 and TRBJ2-7, the CDR3 gives the full variable domain: KAGVTQTPRYLIKTRGQQVTLSCSPISGHRSVSWYQQTPGQGLQFLFEYFSETQRNKGNFPGRFSGRQFSNSRSEMNVSTLELGDSALYLCASSLEVAYEQYFGPGTRLTVT.